The clone carrying this T cell receptor (beta chain) came up a few times. Antigen specificity is unknown. These data belong to a study of CD8 T cells in ankylosing spondylitis. Overall study findings and caveats: Ankylosing spondylitis blood seemed to carry a telltale TCR beta motif made of several highly homologous variants. As for the disease-linked clones, they showed a CD8+ phenotype and occurred at relatively low frequencies in peripheral blood. From matched ankylosing spondylitis synovial fluid, disease-linked clones were reportedly recovered at significantly enriched levels.

Germline V CDR1 and CDR2: SGHAT, FQNNGV. This CDR3 comprises 15 residues. Trimming left V 0 bases short and J 6 bases short, with 11 bases between. TCRdb reprocessed the 5' RACE reads via MiXCR and lists one record per CDR3 protein. The sample contains around 540,000 distinct CDR3 sequences, 9.5% to 15% of which appear only once. The TCR was taken from a male donor with ankylosing spondylitis. This sequence joins TRBV11-2 and TRBJ2-2; D is perhaps TRBD1 (6 bases). The sample comprised blood, either unsorted or a sorted T cell fraction (not recorded which). The CDR3: CASSLDTGYPGELFF. DNA for the CDR3: TGTGCCAGCAGCTTAGACACAGGGTACCCCGGGGAGCTGTTTTTT.